The T cell receptor (beta chain) under discussion was sequenced for a study of shared clonotypes between healthy human individuals. Study-wide findings and caveats: Generation probabilities were higher for clonotypes shared across all four sorted-subset donors than for unshared ones. Naive subsets usually exceeded memory subsets in estimated richness.

Of note for this clone: The antigen is undetermined.

Researchers partitioned CD4+ cells into CD45RA+ naive and CD45RA-negative memory subsets. On sorted subsets, replicate PCRs used 200 to 250 ng DNA, or roughly 30,000 T cell genomes. Measured with immunoSEQ multiplex PCR; TCRdb has only the in-frame clones, and not every one. The table includes about 1.1 million clones, approximately 80% detected once. Germline V gene data show CDR1 as LNHNV and CDR2 as YYDKDF (reference sequence). CDR3 length equals 17 residues. The V gene end was trimmed by 3 bases and the J gene end by 2 bases; junction bases not matched to a gene: 7. The clonotype originates from a man aged 18 to 30 in good health. Some clones in this sample may be carry-over from other donors' samples. The sample taken for sequencing was memory CD4+ T cells from PBMCs. The subset was: CD45RA-negative fraction. This chain uses TRBV15 with TRBJ1-5, with TRBD1 matching 10 bases. The CDR3 protein is CATSSMGQGNGNQPQHF. CDR3 nucleotides: TGTGCCACCAGCAGCATGGGACAGGGGAATGGCAATCAGCCCCAGCATTTT.